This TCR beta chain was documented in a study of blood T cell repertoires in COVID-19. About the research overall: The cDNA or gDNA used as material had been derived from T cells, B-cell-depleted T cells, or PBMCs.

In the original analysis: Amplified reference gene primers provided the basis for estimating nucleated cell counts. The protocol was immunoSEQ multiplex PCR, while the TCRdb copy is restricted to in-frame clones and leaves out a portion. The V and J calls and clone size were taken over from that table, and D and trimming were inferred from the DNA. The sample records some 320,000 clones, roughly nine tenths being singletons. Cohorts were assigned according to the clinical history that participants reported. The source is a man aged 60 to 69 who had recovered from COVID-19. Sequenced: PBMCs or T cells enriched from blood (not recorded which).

The CDR3 DNA follows: TGCAGCGTTGCTGGGGCCATTAGGAACACTGAAGCTTTCTTT. Encoded protein: CSVAGAIRNTEAFF. This chain joins TRBV29-1 and TRBJ1-1, with D perhaps TRBD1 (5 bases). The V and J ends lost 4 bases and 1 base respectively, with 13 bases between them. Germline V gene data show CDR1 as SQVTM and CDR2 as ANQGSEA. The CDR3 totals 14 residues. Full variable domain (outside the CDR3, taken from reference TRBV29-1 and TRBJ1-1): SAVISQKPSRDICQRGTSLTIQCQVDSQVTMMFWYRQQPGQSLTLIATANQGSEATYESGFVIDKFPISRPNLTFSTLTVSNMSPEDSSIYLCSVAGAIRNTEAFFGQGTRLTVV.